Sequencing of this T cell receptor (beta chain) was carried out in a study of T cell repertoires in cytomegalovirus infection. Study details: Selected CMV epitopes included recently identified HLA-C-restricted ones as well as well-studied HLA-B-restricted ones. Matching HLA type, along with CMV infection, was indicated by public TCR beta signatures.

Trimming cost V 4 bases and J 6 bases, with 6 bases left between them. Germline values: CDR1 SGHVS, CDR2 FNYEAQ. The CDR3 sequence is 12 residues long. A single record per CDR3 protein comes from TCRdb applying MiXCR to the reads. The table shows approximately 770,000 distinct CDR3 sequences, with 25% to 35% occurring only once. This clonotype has only a few counts. Its specificity is not known. General study results and limits: HLA-C-restricted CMV clonotypes gave the most frequent clonotype in two of eight donors.

The source was cultured CD8+ T cells from PBMCs, collected from culture after CMV antigen stimulation. This chain connects TRBV7-6 to TRBJ1-4; D possibly corresponds to TRBD1 (5 bases). This sequence was found in a human donor in good health (CMV status not recorded). Some clones in this sample may be carry-over from other donors' samples. The CDR3 here is CASSSRDEKLFF. The DNA for the CDR3 is TGTGCCAGCAGCTCCAGGGATGAAAAACTGTTTTTT.